This note documents a single T cell receptor (beta chain) sequence. The antigen remains unidentified. Extracted RNA was reverse transcribed into cDNA, the sequencing template. The protocol was immunoSEQ multiplex PCR, while the TCRdb copy is restricted to in-frame clones and leaves out a portion. The table includes around 120,000 clones, around 50% detected once. This entry is derived from a study of CD8+ T cells in alopecia areata. V dropped 0 bases and J dropped 9 bases, with 10 bases sitting between them. The CDR3 has 13 residues. The germline V gene encodes CDR1 SGHRS and CDR2 YFSETQ. General study findings and limits: Scalp samples also contribute reads from the resident alphabeta T cells found in normal skin. Patients shared TCRs less clearly than mice did, possibly owing to HLA.

Collected material from alopecia areata patients comprised lesional scalp punch biopsies and peripheral blood. From PBMCs, CD4+ and CD8+ T cells were sorted. Sequenced material: NKG2D-low CD8+ T cells sorted from blood. The clonotype was recovered from a human donor with alopecia areata. V and J are TRBV5-1 and TRBJ2-1; D is ambiguous. The CDR3 nucleotides read TGCGCCAGCAGCTTGGCCCCGTTGGGTGAGCAGTTCTTC. Protein product: CASSLAPLGEQFF. The variable domain in full, completed from reference TRBV5-1 and TRBJ2-1, reads KAGVTQTPRYLIKTRGQQVTLSCSPISGHRSVSWYQQTPGQGLQFLFEYFSETQRNKGNFPGRFSGRQFSNSRSEMNVSTLELGDSALYLCASSLAPLGEQFFGPGTRLTVL.